This is a list of T cell receptor beta chains from one sample in a study of shared clonotypes between healthy human individuals. Sequencing was performed with immunoSEQ multiplex PCR; in TCRdb, only in-frame clones are kept and a portion is missing. The table has around 2,100,000 clones, less than 95% seen once. Source material: naive CD8+ T cells sorted from blood. These receptors originate from a man younger than 30 in good health. Both conserved end residues are part of each CDR3. A D gene is named only where the DNA matches it firmly. Expanded clones get a size class; other rows say once, few or many, or leave the size out.

CDR3 protein,CDR3 DNA,D gene,V gene,J gene,clone size
CASTYRPGQGPYEQYF,TGTGCCAGCACCTACCGTCCGGGACAGGGTCCCTACGAGCAGTACTTC,TRBD1,TRBV7-9,TRBJ2-7,NA
CASSLDANGEEKLFF,TGCGCCAGCAGCTTGGATGCAAACGGTGAGGAAAAACTGTTTTTT,NA,TRBV5-1,TRBJ1-4,NA
CASSQEQQPGIEQYF,TGCGCCAGCAGCCAAGAACAACAGCCAGGAATAGAGCAGTACTTC,NA,TRBV4-1,TRBJ2-7,NA
CASTLTGWKDTEAFF,TGTGCCAGCACCCTGACAGGGTGGAAGGACACTGAAGCTTTCTTT,TRBD1,TRBV11-2,TRBJ1-1,NA
CASAGPTTDTQYF,TGTGCCAGCGCAGGACCCACAACAGATACGCAGTATTTT,NA,TRBV2,TRBJ2-3,NA
CASSLMVDGGMYQETQYF,TGTGCCAGCAGCCTAATGGTCGACGGGGGTATGTACCAAGAGACCCAGTACTTC,NA,TRBV7-9,TRBJ2-5,NA
CASSLVQEVGGYTF,TGTGCCAGCAGCTTAGTACAGGAGGTTGGGGGCTACACCTTC,NA,TRBV5-4,TRBJ1-2,NA
CASSLLQRGGTGELFF,TGTGCCAGCAGTTTACTCCAGCGGGGGGGCACCGGGGAGCTGTTTTTT,TRBD2,TRBV27,TRBJ2-2,NA
CASSRPFSVGGGSPLHF,TGTGCCAGCAGCCGACCCTTTTCGGTGGGAGGCGGTTCACCCCTCCACTTT,NA,TRBV7-9,TRBJ1-6,NA
CASSIDATGFNSPLHF,TGTGCCAGTAGTATAGACGCGACAGGGTTCAATTCACCCCTCCACTTT,TRBD1,TRBV19,TRBJ1-6,NA
CASSERTGEETQYF,TGTGCCAGCAGTGAGAGGACAGGGGAAGAGACCCAGTACTTC,TRBD1,TRBV7-9,TRBJ2-5,NA
CASSVTGTGEAFF,TGTGCCAGCAGCGTAACCGGGACAGGAGAAGCTTTCTTT,TRBD1,TRBV7-3,TRBJ1-1,NA
CASRTSGAYEQYF,TGTGCCAGCAGGACTAGCGGGGCCTACGAGCAGTACTTC,TRBD2,TRBV25-1,TRBJ2-7,NA
CASGLPNYGYTF,TGTGCTAGTGGTTTGCCCAACTATGGCTACACCTTC,NA,TRBV12-5,TRBJ1-2,NA
CASSPEGGRNTGELFF,TGTGCCAGTAGTCCCGAGGGGGGGCGGAACACCGGGGAGCTGTTTTTT,NA,TRBV19,TRBJ2-2,NA
CASSSPGAYEQYF,TGTGCCAGCAGCTCCCCGGGGGCTTACGAGCAGTACTTC,NA,TRBV7-9,TRBJ2-7,NA
CASSRVPDTQYF,TGTGCCAGCAGCAGGGTCCCAGATACGCAGTATTTT,NA,TRBV5-4,TRBJ2-3,NA
CAWRDGYEQYF,TGTGCCTGGAGGGACGGTTACGAGCAGTACTTC,NA,TRBV30,TRBJ2-7,NA
CASRGGVQPQHF,TGTGCCTCCCGGGGGGGGGTTCAGCCCCAGCATTTT,NA,TRBV2,TRBJ1-5,NA
CASSIVAGGTEAFF,TGTGCCAGTAGTATAGTCGCAGGAGGCACTGAAGCTTTCTTT,NA,TRBV19,TRBJ1-1,NA
CASSVVAGGPDTQYF,TGTGCCAGCAGCGTAGTGGCGGGGGGTCCAGATACGCAGTATTTT,TRBD2,TRBV9,TRBJ2-3,NA
CAWSPGQGNEKLFF,TGTGCCTGGAGCCCGGGACAGGGGAATGAAAAACTGTTTTTT,TRBD1,TRBV30,TRBJ1-4,NA
CASSSRLAGAQETQYF,TGTGCCAGCAGTTCCCGACTAGCGGGAGCCCAAGAGACCCAGTACTTC,TRBD2,TRBV27,TRBJ2-5,NA
CASSQDSTTYASYEQYF,TGCGCCAGCAGCCAAGATTCGACCACTTATGCCTCCTACGAGCAGTACTTC,NA,TRBV4-1,TRBJ2-7,NA
CASSLGPQADYGYTF,TGTGCCAGCAGCTTAGGGCCACAGGCCGACTATGGCTACACCTTC,NA,TRBV7-3,TRBJ1-2,NA
CASSLGLNYGYTF,TGTGCCAGCAGCTTAGGTCTAAACTATGGCTACACCTTC,NA,TRBV7-2,TRBJ1-2,once
CASSLALATTDTQYF,TGTGCCAGCAGCTTAGCACTAGCGACCACAGATACGCAGTATTTT,TRBD2,TRBV11-1,TRBJ2-3,NA
CASSEGAVSSYEQYF,TGTGCCAGCAGTGAAGGGGCGGTAAGCTCCTACGAGCAGTACTTC,NA,TRBV2,TRBJ2-7,once
CASSSGTGTYGYTF,TGTGCCAGCAGCTCGGGGACAGGGACCTATGGCTACACCTTC,TRBD1,TRBV5-4,TRBJ1-2,NA
CASSLDSHPGNTIYF,TGTGCCAGCAGCTTAGACAGTCACCCGGGAAACACCATATATTTT,NA,TRBV7-9,TRBJ1-3,NA
CASSISGGATDTQYF,TGTGCCAGCAGCATTAGCGGGGGGGCCACAGATACGCAGTATTTT,TRBD2,TRBV9,TRBJ2-3,NA
CASSLWGVPNNEQFF,TGTGCCAGCAGCCTCTGGGGGGTCCCAAACAATGAGCAGTTCTTC,NA,TRBV9,TRBJ2-1,once
CASSLAVGVLNEQYF,TGTGCCAGCAGCTTAGCCGTAGGGGTCTTGAACGAGCAGTACTTC,NA,TRBV7-9,TRBJ2-7,NA
CASSLGSANVLTF,TGTGCCAGCAGCTTAGGGTCCGCCAACGTCCTGACTTTC,NA,TRBV5-6,TRBJ2-6,NA
CASSLEDQGSYEQYF,TGTGCCAGCAGCTTGGAAGATCAAGGCTCCTACGAGCAGTACTTC,NA,TRBV5-8,TRBJ2-7,NA
CASSPAGLAVSYEQYF,TGCGCCAGCAGCCCCGCCGGACTAGCGGTTTCCTACGAGCAGTACTTC,TRBD2,TRBV4-1,TRBJ2-7,NA
CASSPWTSGEYEQYF,TGTGCCAGCAGTCCGTGGACTAGCGGAGAATACGAGCAGTACTTC,TRBD2,TRBV27,TRBJ2-7,NA
CASSSNYGTRDSPLHF,TGTGCCAGCAGCTCAAATTACGGGACAAGAGATTCACCCCTCCACTTT,NA,TRBV5-4,TRBJ1-6,NA
CASSESTPDYEQYF,TGTGCCAGCAGTGAATCCACCCCAGACTACGAGCAGTACTTC,NA,TRBV2,TRBJ2-7,NA
CASGGDYEQYF,TGCGCCAGCGGGGGGGATTACGAGCAGTACTTC,TRBD2,TRBV10-2,TRBJ2-7,NA
CACSWTHYEQYF,TGTGCCTGCAGTTGGACCCACTACGAGCAGTACTTC,NA,TRBV6-1,TRBJ2-7,NA
CASSQPPAGTGSYNEQFF,TGCGCCAGCAGCCAACCGCCGGCAGGGACAGGGTCCTACAATGAGCAGTTCTTC,TRBD1,TRBV4-1,TRBJ2-1,NA
CASSIFAVYSSGANVLTF,TGTGCCAGTAGTATCTTCGCGGTATACAGCTCTGGGGCCAACGTCCTGACTTTC,NA,TRBV19,TRBJ2-6,NA
CASSQDRSSYNSPLHF,TGTGCCAGCAGCCAAGACAGGAGCTCCTATAATTCACCCCTCCACTTT,NA,TRBV27,TRBJ1-6,once
CASSPSPGAHYEQYF,TGTGCCAGCAGCCCGAGCCCCGGGGCCCACTACGAGCAGTACTTC,NA,TRBV11-3,TRBJ2-7,NA
CASAYGEGTEAFF,TGTGCCAGTGCTTATGGAGAGGGCACTGAAGCTTTCTTT,NA,TRBV28,TRBJ1-1,NA
CASSPLGASGFEQYF,TGTGCCAGCTCACCACTAGGAGCTAGCGGCTTCGAGCAGTACTTC,TRBD2,TRBV18,TRBJ2-7,NA
CASSLEAPLGQIQETQYF,TGTGCTAGCAGCTTAGAAGCTCCACTGGGACAGATCCAAGAGACCCAGTACTTC,TRBD1,TRBV7-7,TRBJ2-5,NA
CASSYTGQGIHEQYF,TGTGCCAGCAGCTATACGGGACAGGGTATCCACGAGCAGTACTTC,TRBD1,TRBV13,TRBJ2-7,NA
CASSLPRTGMNTEAFF,TGCGCCAGCAGCCTTCCTCGGACAGGGATGAACACTGAAGCTTTCTTT,TRBD1,TRBV4-1,TRBJ1-1,NA
CASTSGTGQETQYF,TGTGCCAGCACCTCCGGGACAGGCCAAGAGACCCAGTACTTC,TRBD1,TRBV5-6,TRBJ2-5,NA
CASSFSGGSDTQYF,TGTGCCAGCAGTTTTAGCGGGGGGTCAGATACGCAGTATTTT,TRBD2,TRBV28,TRBJ2-3,NA